Described below is a single T cell receptor (beta chain) sequence and its context. Its matching antigen is unknown. The protocol was immunoSEQ multiplex PCR, while the TCRdb copy is restricted to in-frame clones and leaves out a portion. The data contain roughly 28,000 clones, roughly three quarters of them singletons. The source of the sample is a study of neoadjuvant nivolumab and ipilimumab in lung cancer. As for the study in general: Nivolumab 3 mg/kg was given days 1, 15 and 29, plus ipilimumab 1 mg/kg day 1 in combination. General study findings and limits: TCR sequencing covered a small number of samples. TCR richness and clonality were higher in tumors than adjacent uninvolved lung.

This CDR3 is 14 amino acids long. J lost 6 bases, V lost 5 bases, and 7 bases had no gene match. Per the germline V gene, CDR1 is SEHNR and CDR2 is FQNEAQ (reference sequence). This chain connects TRBV7-9 to TRBJ2-7, with TRBD1 matching 10 bases. This material consisted of tumor tissue, taken after neoadjuvant nivolumab, alone or with ipilimumab, at or shortly before surgery. The TCR comes from an adult with non-small cell lung cancer. The CDR3 spells CASSQTGGSSEQYF. CDR3 nucleotide sequence: TGTGCCAGCAGCCAGACAGGGGGCTCGTCCGAGCAGTACTTC.